Listed below are T cell receptor beta chains from one sample, sequenced in a study of blood T cell repertoires in COVID-19. Sequencing was performed with immunoSEQ multiplex PCR; in TCRdb, only in-frame clones are kept and a portion is missing. The sample holds roughly 140,000 clones; around 80% are singletons and the top ten take roughly a tenth. The sequencing sample was made of peripheral blood. The origin of the receptors is a man between 60 and 75 years old with active or convalescent COVID-19. Both conserved end residues are part of each CDR3. The D gene is left open where the match is weak. Expanded clones are given a class, and other clones once, few, many or no size at all.

v_gene	d_gene	j_gene	abundance	CDR3aa	CDR3nt
TRBV7-2	.	TRBJ1-5	.	CASSPQDSNQPQHF	TGTGCCAGCAGCCCACAGGATAGCAATCAGCCCCAGCATTTT
TRBV28	.	TRBJ1-2	.	CASVGDYYGYTF	TGTGCCAGCGTAGGGGATTACTATGGCTACACCTTC
TRBV30	.	TRBJ1-5	.	CAWSEGGNQPQHF	TGTGCCTGGAGTGAAGGCGGAAATCAGCCCCAGCATTTT
TRBV4-3	.	TRBJ1-4	many	CASSPRRMGSLNEKLFF	TGCGCCAGCAGCCCTCGGAGGATGGGGTCCCTTAATGAAAAACTGTTTTTT
TRBV5-6	TRBD1	TRBJ1-2	.	CASSSTGGAGYTF	TGTGCCAGCAGCTCGACAGGGGGCGCGGGCTACACCTTC
TRBV7-9	.	TRBJ1-4	.	CARLGPGTNEKLFF	TGTGCCAGATTGGGGCCCGGGACTAATGAAAAACTGTTTTTT
TRBV7-9	TRBD1	TRBJ1-4	once	CASSLGTGGYEVELFF	TGTGCCAGCAGCTTAGGGACAGGGGGTTATGAGGTGGAACTGTTTTTT
TRBV18	.	TRBJ1-1	.	CASSPTGLSVNTEAFF	TGTGCCAGCTCACCGACAGGATTATCAGTGAACACTGAAGCTTTCTTT
TRBV6-2/TRBV6-3	.	TRBJ1-1	.	CASSTGLQLAFF	TGTGCCAGCAGCACAGGTTTGCAATTGGCTTTCTTT
TRBV19	TRBD1	TRBJ1-5	.	CASSPRTGSNQPQHF	TGTGCCAGTAGTCCTCGGACAGGTAGCAATCAGCCCCAGCATTTT
TRBV7-9	.	TRBJ1-3	.	CASSLEGLGNTIYF	TGTGCCAGCAGCTTAGAGGGACTCGGAAACACCATATATTTT
TRBV24-1	.	TRBJ1-1	.	CATSSQNTEAFF	TGTGCCACCAGTTCCCAGAACACTGAAGCTTTCTTT
TRBV11-2	TRBD2	TRBJ2-1	.	CASSLVWRGTYNEQFF	TGTGCCAGCAGCTTAGTTTGGCGGGGGACCTACAATGAGCAGTTCTTC
TRBV6-5	.	TRBJ1-6	.	CASSRNENSPLHF	TGTGCCAGCAGTCGAAATGAGAATTCACCCCTCCACTTT
TRBV18	TRBD1	TRBJ1-2	.	CASSPDREYGYTF	TGTGCCAGCTCACCGGACAGGGAATATGGCTACACCTTC
TRBV15	.	TRBJ1-1	once	CATSRDWGGFTEAFF	TGTGCCACCAGCAGAGATTGGGGGGGGTTCACTGAAGCTTTCTTT
TRBV6-2/TRBV6-3	.	TRBJ1-5	.	CASSQRASAVVSNQPQHF	TGTGCCAGCAGTCAAAGGGCCTCAGCGGTCGTTAGCAATCAGCCCCAGCATTTT
TRBV7-2	.	TRBJ1-2	.	CASSLSRDILSGYTF	TGTGCCAGCAGCTTAAGCCGGGACATTTTGAGTGGCTACACCTTC
TRBV7-9	.	TRBJ2-5	.	CASSLSSGQETQYF	TGTGCCAGCAGCTTAAGTAGTGGTCAAGAGACCCAGTACTTC
TRBV14	TRBD1	TRBJ2-1	.	CASSPTGLTGDEQFF	TGTGCCAGCAGCCCGACCGGGCTGACAGGGGATGAGCAGTTCTTC
TRBV5-1	TRBD1	TRBJ2-2	.	CASSRGGDSTNTGELFF	TGCGCCAGCAGCCGGGGTGGGGACAGTACGAACACCGGGGAGCTGTTTTTT
TRBV9	.	TRBJ1-4	.	CASSHPFRGRAGKLFF	TGTGCCAGCAGCCATCCCTTTCGGGGAAGGGCCGGAAAACTGTTTTTT
TRBV11-2	.	TRBJ1-6	.	CASSARASGNSPLHF	TGTGCCAGCAGCGCTCGGGCCTCGGGGAATTCACCCCTCCACTTT
TRBV2	.	TRBJ1-3	.	CASSPQGLSGNTIYF	TGTGCCAGCAGCCCACAGGGCCTCTCTGGAAACACCATATATTTT
TRBV24-1	.	TRBJ2-7	few	CATSEGAGAEQYF	TGTGCCACCAGTGAAGGTGCGGGGGCCGAGCAGTACTTC
TRBV6-1	.	TRBJ2-2	.	CASSERGTYTGELFF	TGTGCCAGCAGTGAACGCGGGACGTACACCGGGGAGCTGTTTTTT
TRBV30	.	TRBJ1-2	.	CAWSVSVNYGYTF	TGTGCCTGGAGTGTCTCAGTTAACTATGGCTACACCTTC
TRBV7-9	.	TRBJ1-2	.	CASSPDSNYGYTF	TGTGCCAGCAGCCCGGACAGCAACTATGGCTACACCTTC
TRBV18	TRBD1	TRBJ1-6	.	CASSPPGTDSLHF	TGTGCCAGCTCACCACCCGGGACAGACAGTCTCCACTTT
TRBV11-3	TRBD1	TRBJ2-5	.	CASRQGAAETQYF	TGTGCCAGCCGACAGGGGGCTGCGGAGACCCAGTACTTC
TRBV20-1	.	TRBJ1-5	.	CSASEQGSNQPQHF	TGCAGTGCTAGTGAGCAGGGTAGCAATCAGCCCCAGCATTTT
TRBV18	TRBD2	TRBJ2-5	.	CASSRSGGETQYF	TGTGCCAGCTCACGGAGCGGGGGAGAGACCCAGTACTTC
TRBV4-3	TRBD1	TRBJ1-3	.	CASSQGVPGQGLRNTIYF	TGCGCCAGCAGCCAAGGGGTTCCGGGACAGGGTCTAAGAAACACCATATATTTT
TRBV15	TRBD1	TRBJ2-7	few	CATSPDRSSYEQYF	TGTGCCACCAGTCCGGACAGGAGCTCCTACGAGCAGTACTTC
TRBV4-3	TRBD1	TRBJ2-7	.	CASSQRQGALYEQYF	TGCGCCAGCAGCCAAAGACAGGGGGCGTTGTACGAGCAGTACTTC
TRBV4-1	TRBD1	TRBJ2-5	.	CASSQIGRGFETQYF	TGCGCCAGCAGCCAAATCGGCAGGGGGTTTGAGACCCAGTACTTC
TRBV2	.	TRBJ2-2	few	CASSPLQGGAGELFF	TGTGCCAGCAGTCCCCTACAGGGCGGTGCCGGGGAGCTGTTTTTT
TRBV4-1	TRBD1	TRBJ2-7	.	CASSQPRTGNYEQYF	TGCGCCAGCAGCCAACCTAGGACAGGGAATTACGAGCAGTACTTC
TRBV7-8	.	TRBJ1-4	.	CASSLALTGRGEKLFF	TGTGCCAGCAGCTTAGCGCTAACAGGGAGGGGTGAAAAACTGTTTTTT
TRBV27	.	TRBJ2-7	few	CASSFLWETGVYEQYF	TGTGCCAGCAGTTTTCTGTGGGAAACAGGAGTCTACGAGCAGTACTTC
TRBV28	TRBD2	TRBJ2-1	.	CASSFSGGNEQFF	TGTGCCAGCAGTTTTTCGGGGGGCAATGAGCAGTTCTTC
TRBV7-2	TRBD1	TRBJ2-6	.	CASSLDGGQGFSGANVLTF	TGTGCCAGCAGCTTGGACGGCGGACAGGGTTTCTCTGGGGCCAACGTCCTGACTTTC
TRBV30	.	TRBJ1-3	.	CACPSGSSENTIYF	TGTGCCTGCCCTTCAGGGTCCTCTGAAAACACCATATATTTT
TRBV11-2	TRBD1	TRBJ2-7	.	CASSGTGVSYEQYF	TGTGCCAGCAGCGGGACAGGGGTCTCCTACGAGCAGTACTTC
TRBV24-1	TRBD1	TRBJ1-2	.	CATSDRTGGGYTF	TGTGCCACCAGTGATAGGACAGGGGGAGGCTACACCTTC
TRBV16	.	TRBJ1-1	.	CASSQLNTNTEAFF	TGTGCCAGCAGCCAATTGAACACGAACACTGAAGCTTTCTTT
TRBV10-3	TRBD2	TRBJ2-2	.	CAISESVRTRTGELFF	TGTGCCATCAGTGAGTCAGTGAGGACTAGAACCGGGGAGCTGTTTTTT
TRBV21-1	.	TRBJ1-2	few	CASSKYHGHRTLLHYGYTF	TGTGCCAGCAGCAAATATCACGGACACAGAACTCTCCTTCACTATGGCTACACCTTC
TRBV2	TRBD1	TRBJ1-1	few	CASSEATPGGVRTEAFF	TGTGCCAGCAGTGAAGCAACTCCAGGGGGCGTCCGCACTGAAGCTTTCTTT
TRBV6-2/TRBV6-3	TRBD2	TRBJ2-1	.	CASSRGLAYNEQFF	TGTGCCAGCAGCCGAGGACTAGCCTACAATGAGCAGTTCTTC
TRBV11-2	TRBD1	TRBJ2-5	few	CASSLLAGGMETQYF	TGTGCCAGCAGCTTATTGGCAGGGGGTATGGAGACCCAGTACTTC
TRBV11-3	.	TRBJ2-2	.	CASSLAYWHLPENTGELFF	TGTGCCAGCAGCTTAGCATATTGGCATCTCCCTGAGAACACCGGGGAGCTGTTTTTT
TRBV7-8	TRBD2	TRBJ2-3	.	CASSLALAGGRTDTQYF	TGTGCCAGCAGCTTGGCGCTAGCGGGGGGGCGGACAGATACGCAGTATTTT
TRBV5-1	TRBD1	TRBJ2-7	.	CASSFGTGSNEQYF	TGCGCCAGCAGCTTCGGGACAGGGAGTAACGAGCAGTACTTC